This T cell receptor beta chain was sequenced for a study of OX40 agonist ivuxolimab in advanced cancers. Study-wide points: Both CD4+ and CD8+ T cell populations in blood had undergone clonal expansion by week 6 at 0.1 to 3.0 mg/kg. Part of the nonresponder group also had normalized T-cell clonal expansion that was low. Among the lowest peripheral clonal expansion occurred in 0.1-3.0 mg/kg partial responders.

V lost 4 bases to trimming and J lost 0 bases, with 8 bases between them. The CDR3 runs to 14 residues. Germline V CDR1 and CDR2: SGHRS, YFSETQ. The method was immunoSEQ multiplex PCR; TCRdb's version includes in-frame clones alone and lacks a portion of them. The data hold some 61,000 clones, with 70% to 80% observed a single time. Patients were ineligible given autoimmune disease history or systemic immunosuppression. On this clone: Its antigen remains unknown.

This clonotype was obtained from an adult with an advanced solid tumor such as melanoma, head and neck, liver or kidney cancer. The sample was CD4+ or CD8+ T cells sorted from blood, taken in a trial of the OX40 agonist ivuxolimab. This sequence joins TRBV5-1 and TRBJ1-3; D uncertain. The DNA for the CDR3 is TGCGCCAGCAGCAAAGATAGCTCTGGAAACACCATATATTTT. Protein product: CASSKDSSGNTIYF.